This T cell receptor (beta chain) originates from a study of cytomegalovirus exposure and HLA in healthy donors. With 60 Vbeta and 13 Jbeta primers, the PCR was carried out. Profiled with immunoSEQ multiplex PCR; TCRdb holds only in-frame clones, not every one. This sample has approximately 100,000 clones; approximately 70% occur once, and the top ten carry over 2%. Trimming took 4 bases from V and 7 from J; bases not matched to a gene: 5. CDR1 and CDR2 (germline): PRHDT, FYEKMQ (reference sequence). This CDR3 has 13 residues. This clonotype was sampled from a man aged 50 to 60 in good health and CMV-seronegative. The J gene is TRBJ2-7, the V gene TRBV13, with 9 bases fitting TRBD1. Material: PBMCs. The CDR3 sequence: CASSSDRGREQYF. In DNA form, the CDR3 reads TGTGCCAGCAGCTCTGACAGGGGGAGGGAGCAGTACTTC.